This TCR beta chain was identified in a study of molecular identifiers for immune sequencing clone quantification. Broader study findings: With a barcode shared among identical TCR molecules, highly expanded clone sizes could be underestimated.

Library preparation followed earlier protocols using designated TCR primers. TCRdb ran MiXCR on the PCR reads and lists one entry per CDR3 protein. There are 90,000 to 120,000 distinct CDR3 sequences in the sample; 36% occur only once, and approximately 3.8% lies in the top ten. Comments on this clonotype: Its antigen is unknown. At one end, the junction sequence differs from germline, possibly due to a read error.

Libraries used about 19,000 to 1,100,000 sorted naive CD8 T cells and 10%, 30% or 50% RNA input. CD8+CD4-CCR7+CD45RA+ sorting gave the naive CD8 T cells. The germline CDR1 and CDR2 sequences are DFQATT and SNEGSKA (reference sequence). The CDR3 has 13 residues. This rearrangement joins TRBV20-1 to TRBJ2-7; 7 bases match TRBD1. This receptor was identified in a human donor in good health. Some libraries in this study had Jurkat cell RNA spiked in. Material for sequencing was naive CD8+ T cells from blood, with Jurkat cell RNA spiked in. The subset here: FACS-sorted CD8+CD4-CCR7+CD45RA+ naive T cells. The CDR3 DNA reads as TGCAGTGCTAGGCCAGGGGGTTCCTACGAGCAGCACTTC. The encoded protein is CSARPGGSYEQHF.